This is a list of T cell receptor beta chains from one sample in a study of cytomegalovirus exposure and HLA in healthy donors. Sequencing was performed with immunoSEQ multiplex PCR; in TCRdb, only in-frame clones are kept and a portion is missing. In the table there are some 150,000 clones, 55% to 70% of which are singletons. Sequenced sample: PBMCs. The receptors stem from a woman aged 25 to 39 in good health and CMV-seropositive. The CDR3 runs from the conserved cysteine through the conserved F or W. Each record gives: clone size, V gene, J gene, D gene, CDR3 DNA, CDR3 protein. D genes are given only for firm matches. Size tells how often a clone was seen (once, few, many) or the class of an expanded clone, and some rows leave it out.

clone_size: -
v_call: TRBV27
j_call: TRBJ1-2
d_call: TRBD1
cdr3_nt: TGTGCCAGCAGTTCCCAGGGACAGCCTTATGGCTACACCTTC
cdr3_aa: CASSSQGQPYGYTF

clone_size: -
v_call: TRBV5-8
j_call: TRBJ1-2
d_call: TRBD1
cdr3_nt: TGTGCCAGCAGCTTCCCAGGGGGCGGCTACACCTTC
cdr3_aa: CASSFPGGGYTF

clone_size: once
v_call: TRBV7-7
j_call: TRBJ2-2
d_call: -
cdr3_nt: TGTGCCAGCAGCTTAGAAATGGCGGTCGGGGAGCTGTTTTTT
cdr3_aa: CASSLEMAVGELFF

clone_size: -
v_call: TRBV29-1
j_call: TRBJ2-3
d_call: TRBD2
cdr3_nt: TGCAGCGTTCTTGGACTAGCTCGAGGTTGGAACACAGATACGCAGTATTTT
cdr3_aa: CSVLGLARGWNTDTQYF

clone_size: -
v_call: TRBV29-1
j_call: TRBJ2-5
d_call: TRBD2
cdr3_nt: TGCAGCTCGGGACTAGCGGGAGGAGAGACCCAGTACTTC
cdr3_aa: CSSGLAGGETQYF

clone_size: once
v_call: TRBV5-1
j_call: TRBJ2-1
d_call: TRBD2
cdr3_nt: TGCGCCAGCAGCCCTGGGACTAGCGGGAGTAGCTATGAGCAGTTCTTC
cdr3_aa: CASSPGTSGSSYEQFF

clone_size: -
v_call: TRBV7-9
j_call: TRBJ2-7
d_call: -
cdr3_nt: TGTGCCAGCAGCTTAGGTACAGGTATTCGTTCCTACGAGCAGTACTTC
cdr3_aa: CASSLGTGIRSYEQYF

clone_size: few
v_call: TRBV6-1
j_call: TRBJ1-5
d_call: -
cdr3_nt: TGTGCCAGCAGTGTCGTAGGGTGGGGGGATCAGCCCCAGCATTTT
cdr3_aa: CASSVVGWGDQPQHF

clone_size: few
v_call: TRBV29-1
j_call: TRBJ2-1
d_call: -
cdr3_nt: TGCAGCGTTGGATTTGCGACTAATGAGCAGTTCTTC
cdr3_aa: CSVGFATNEQFF

clone_size: -
v_call: TRBV15
j_call: TRBJ1-1
d_call: -
cdr3_nt: TGTGCCACCAGCAGTGGGTCGACAGAAATGAACACTGAAGCTTTCTTT
cdr3_aa: CATSSGSTEMNTEAFF

clone_size: -
v_call: TRBV10-1
j_call: TRBJ2-2
d_call: -
cdr3_nt: TGCGCCAGCAGTGGAGCGAACACCGGGGAGCTGTTTTTT
cdr3_aa: CASSGANTGELFF

clone_size: -
v_call: TRBV19
j_call: TRBJ1-1
d_call: -
cdr3_nt: TGTGCCAGTAGTAGACTCCAGAAGAACACTGAAGCTTTCTTT
cdr3_aa: CASSRLQKNTEAFF

clone_size: few
v_call: TRBV5-1
j_call: TRBJ2-5
d_call: TRBD2
cdr3_nt: TGCGCCAGCAGCGATGGAGGACTAGCGTACCAAGAGACCCAGTACTTC
cdr3_aa: CASSDGGLAYQETQYF

clone_size: few
v_call: TRBV7-6
j_call: TRBJ1-2
d_call: -
cdr3_nt: TGTGCCAGCAGCTCCGGGGGGAACTATGGCTACACCTTC
cdr3_aa: CASSSGGNYGYTF

clone_size: -
v_call: TRBV2
j_call: TRBJ2-7
d_call: -
cdr3_nt: TGTGCCGGAGGGTATACCTACGAGCAGTACTTC
cdr3_aa: CAGGYTYEQYF

clone_size: -
v_call: TRBV2
j_call: TRBJ2-5
d_call: TRBD1
cdr3_nt: TGTGCCAGCAGTGGCACAGGGGGCAGGGAGACCCAGTACTTC
cdr3_aa: CASSGTGGRETQYF

clone_size: -
v_call: TRBV7-9
j_call: TRBJ1-4
d_call: TRBD1
cdr3_nt: TGTGCCAGCAGCTTATTTGCGACAGGGGGCGAAAAACTGTTTTTT
cdr3_aa: CASSLFATGGEKLFF

clone_size: few
v_call: TRBV6-5
j_call: TRBJ1-4
d_call: -
cdr3_nt: TGTGCCAGCAGTACCTACAGGGAGGGAAGTGAAAAACTGTTTTTT
cdr3_aa: CASSTYREGSEKLFF

clone_size: -
v_call: TRBV19
j_call: TRBJ2-7
d_call: TRBD1
cdr3_nt: TGTGCCAGCCGGGACAGGCTCTTAAGCTCCTACGAGCAGTACTTC
cdr3_aa: CASRDRLLSSYEQYF

clone_size: -
v_call: TRBV5-1
j_call: TRBJ2-1
d_call: -
cdr3_nt: TGCGCCAGCAGCCCAGGCTATGAGCAGTTCTTC
cdr3_aa: CASSPGYEQFF

clone_size: -
v_call: TRBV6-6
j_call: TRBJ2-7
d_call: TRBD2
cdr3_nt: TGTGCCAGCAGGATAGCGGGGGGGGCCCACGAGCAGTACTTC
cdr3_aa: CASRIAGGAHEQYF

clone_size: -
v_call: TRBV6-1
j_call: TRBJ2-1
d_call: TRBD2
cdr3_nt: TGTGCCAGCAGTGCACGAGGGAGGGTTAGTGAGCAGTTCTTC
cdr3_aa: CASSARGRVSEQFF

clone_size: -
v_call: TRBV14
j_call: TRBJ1-2
d_call: -
cdr3_nt: TGTGCCAGCAGCCAAGGGGGCGGCTATGGCTACACCTTC
cdr3_aa: CASSQGGGYGYTF

clone_size: -
v_call: TRBV6-1
j_call: TRBJ1-4
d_call: -
cdr3_nt: TGTGCCAGCAGTGCGGGGGGGGGTCTGGGGAAGGAAAAACTGTTTTTT
cdr3_aa: CASSAGGGLGKEKLFF

clone_size: -
v_call: TRBV10-3
j_call: TRBJ2-7
d_call: -
cdr3_nt: TGTGCCATCGGAAGGACTGAAACCTACGAGCAGTACTTC
cdr3_aa: CAIGRTETYEQYF

clone_size: -
v_call: TRBV28
j_call: TRBJ2-3
d_call: TRBD2
cdr3_nt: TGTGCCAGCATGCGGGGGGGGACAGATACGCAGTATTTT
cdr3_aa: CASMRGGTDTQYF

clone_size: -
v_call: TRBV5-1
j_call: TRBJ2-7
d_call: TRBD2
cdr3_nt: TGCGCCAGCAGCTTGGCTCTAGCGGGGGGCGCTACCCCCTCCTACGAGCAGTACTTC
cdr3_aa: CASSLALAGGATPSYEQYF

clone_size: -
v_call: TRBV4-1
j_call: TRBJ2-1
d_call: TRBD2
cdr3_nt: TGCGCCAGCAGCCAAGTTGGGGGACTAGTAAATGAGCAGTTCTTC
cdr3_aa: CASSQVGGLVNEQFF

clone_size: few
v_call: TRBV10-2
j_call: TRBJ2-7
d_call: -
cdr3_nt: TGCGCCAGCATTAAGGAGCAGTCCTACGAGCAGTACTTC
cdr3_aa: CASIKEQSYEQYF

clone_size: -
v_call: TRBV6-4
j_call: TRBJ1-1
d_call: -
cdr3_nt: TGTGCCAGCAGTGAACAGCCTAACACTGAAGCTTTCTTT
cdr3_aa: CASSEQPNTEAFF

clone_size: -
v_call: TRBV30
j_call: TRBJ2-3
d_call: -
cdr3_nt: TGTGCCTGGAGTTTCTATGGAGGCACAGATACGCAGTATTTT
cdr3_aa: CAWSFYGGTDTQYF

clone_size: -
v_call: TRBV10-1
j_call: TRBJ2-5
d_call: TRBD1
cdr3_nt: TGCGCCAGCAGTGAGACCGGACAGGGAGAGACCCAGTACTTC
cdr3_aa: CASSETGQGETQYF

clone_size: -
v_call: TRBV6-1
j_call: TRBJ1-2
d_call: -
cdr3_nt: TGTGCCAGCAGTGGACTGTATGGCTACACCTTC
cdr3_aa: CASSGLYGYTF

clone_size: -
v_call: TRBV9
j_call: TRBJ2-3
d_call: -
cdr3_nt: TGTGCCAGCAGCGTAGGCGGCGGCGCAGATACGCAGTATTTT
cdr3_aa: CASSVGGGADTQYF

clone_size: -
v_call: TRBV4-1
j_call: TRBJ1-5
d_call: TRBD1
cdr3_nt: TGCGCCAGCAGCCAAGATCAGGGGGATCAGCCCCAGCATTTT
cdr3_aa: CASSQDQGDQPQHF

clone_size: -
v_call: TRBV28
j_call: TRBJ2-5
d_call: TRBD1
cdr3_nt: TGTGCCAGCAGTGGGGCAGGGGGGACCCAGTACTTC
cdr3_aa: CASSGAGGTQYF

clone_size: -
v_call: TRBV6-5
j_call: TRBJ2-7
d_call: -
cdr3_nt: TGTGCCAGCAGTTCGACAGGCGTCTACGAGCAGTACTTC
cdr3_aa: CASSSTGVYEQYF

clone_size: -
v_call: TRBV13
j_call: TRBJ2-2
d_call: -
cdr3_nt: TGTGCCAGCAGCCTGAACACCGGGGAGCTGTTTTTT
cdr3_aa: CASSLNTGELFF

clone_size: once
v_call: TRBV19
j_call: TRBJ1-5
d_call: -
cdr3_nt: TGTGCCAGTAGTATAGCGGGAGGGCGAGATCAGCCCCAGCATTTT
cdr3_aa: CASSIAGGRDQPQHF

clone_size: -
v_call: TRBV5-1
j_call: TRBJ2-4
d_call: TRBD2
cdr3_nt: TGCGCCAGCAGCTGGGGACTAGCGGGAGGAGTGGGCATTCAGTACTTC
cdr3_aa: CASSWGLAGGVGIQYF

clone_size: once
v_call: TRBV28
j_call: TRBJ1-5
d_call: -
cdr3_nt: TGTGCCAGCAGTCCCGCTTGGGGGCGCAAGCAGCCCCAGCATTTT
cdr3_aa: CASSPAWGRKQPQHF

clone_size: -
v_call: TRBV15
j_call: TRBJ2-7
d_call: TRBD2
cdr3_nt: TGTGCCACCAGCCGTACCGGGACTAGCGGTTCCTACGAGCAGTACTTC
cdr3_aa: CATSRTGTSGSYEQYF

clone_size: few
v_call: TRBV11-2
j_call: TRBJ2-2
d_call: -
cdr3_nt: TGTGCCAGCAGCTTAGCAGGGGCCGGGGAGCTGTTTTTT
cdr3_aa: CASSLAGAGELFF

clone_size: -
v_call: TRBV5-6
j_call: TRBJ2-7
d_call: TRBD2
cdr3_nt: TGTGCCAGCAGCTTGCCGGGAGGGGACACCTCCTACGAGCAGTACTTC
cdr3_aa: CASSLPGGDTSYEQYF

clone_size: -
v_call: TRBV5-4
j_call: TRBJ1-3
d_call: -
cdr3_nt: TGTGCCAGCAGCTTAGGAGGGTCGGGATCTGGAAACACCATATATTTT
cdr3_aa: CASSLGGSGSGNTIYF

clone_size: -
v_call: TRBV6-5
j_call: TRBJ1-4
d_call: -
cdr3_nt: TGTGCCAGCAGACCCGGAGAGGTGAATGAAAACCTGTTTTTT
cdr3_aa: CASRPGEVNENLFF

clone_size: few
v_call: TRBV19
j_call: TRBJ2-3
d_call: TRBD1
cdr3_nt: TGTGCCAGTAGGAACGTGGACAGGGGCCCAGATACGCAGTATTTT
cdr3_aa: CASRNVDRGPDTQYF

clone_size: few
v_call: TRBV6-5
j_call: TRBJ1-2
d_call: -
cdr3_nt: TGTGCCAGCAGTTACGGGGGCGGCTATGGCTACACCTTC
cdr3_aa: CASSYGGGYGYTF

clone_size: -
v_call: TRBV19
j_call: TRBJ2-2
d_call: TRBD1
cdr3_nt: TGTGCCAGTAGCCATTTCCGGGGACAGGGTTACACCGGGGAGCTGTTTTTT
cdr3_aa: CASSHFRGQGYTGELFF

clone_size: -
v_call: TRBV7-9
j_call: TRBJ2-5
d_call: -
cdr3_nt: TGTGCCAGCAGCTTTTCTATGTACCAAGAGACCCAGTACTTC
cdr3_aa: CASSFSMYQETQYF

clone_size: -
v_call: TRBV7-6
j_call: TRBJ2-1
d_call: -
cdr3_nt: TGTGCCAGCAGCTTAGGAGGGTACTCCTACAATGAGCAGTTCTTC
cdr3_aa: CASSLGGYSYNEQFF

clone_size: -
v_call: TRBV11-2
j_call: TRBJ1-1
d_call: -
cdr3_nt: TGTGCCAGCAGCTTGGGGGGGGTAACTGAAGCTTTCTTT
cdr3_aa: CASSLGGVTEAFF

clone_size: once
v_call: TRBV6-8
j_call: TRBJ2-3
d_call: -
cdr3_nt: TGTGCCAGCAGTTACTCGCGACAGTCTGGTTTAAGCACAGATACGCAGTATTTT
cdr3_aa: CASSYSRQSGLSTDTQYF

clone_size: few
v_call: TRBV7-6
j_call: TRBJ2-1
d_call: -
cdr3_nt: TGTGCCAGCAGCTTGGTTACGGGGGTCGGCTCCTACAATGAGCAGTTCTTC
cdr3_aa: CASSLVTGVGSYNEQFF